This TCR beta chain emerged from a study of T cells in Graves' hyperthyroidism and ophthalmopathy (dated by TCRdb to the late 2010s). Concerning the study at large: Peripheral blood samples were taken at the time of initial diagnosis, prior to any treatment. After blood sampling, hyperthyroidism patients were treated with methimazole at a starting dose of 30 mg daily, and ophthalmopathy patients were treated with high-dose intravenous methylprednisolone. In about 6 Graves' hyperthyroidism patients, the study also compared T-cell repertoires from thyroid tissue with T-cell repertoires from blood. Prospective prediction of ophthalmopathy was tested in an independent validation cohort consisting of 18 hyperthyroidism patients and some 16 patients who later progressed to ophthalmopathy. According to the paper, TCR Vbeta CDR3 sequencing was carried out on around 140 peripheral blood samples, which came from about 45 ophthalmopathy, 80 or so hyperthyroidism and around 17 progressor patients. The roughly 94 discovery patients were randomly divided into training and test sets at a 7:3 ratio. A discovery cohort of about 95 patients, 43 with Graves' ophthalmopathy and 55 to 60 with stable Graves' hyperthyroidism, was used to find distinguishing TCR V-J signatures.

The CDR3 has 11 amino acids, counting the end cysteine and phenylalanine. Just CDR3 DNA is preserved here, 33 bases in frame from base 1. Looking up the germline V gene yields CDR1 SGHRS and CDR2 YFSETQ. The V and J ends are trimmed by 3 bases and 6 bases, leaving 6 bases between them. Moderately to severely active disease, a Clinical Activity Score of at least 3, a NOSPECS grade of at least 4, and a duration under 3 months were present in ophthalmopathy patients. Any patient with an uncontrolled infection, another autoimmune disease, pregnancy or lactation was excluded. Diagnoses were established on the basis of clinical symptoms, serum thyroxine and TRAb, thyroid ultrasound, and orbital computed tomography. PBMCs were separated from under 12 ml of fresh peripheral blood using Ficoll-Paque density gradient centrifugation. Trizol reagent was used to extract total RNA, and RNA quality was then checked on an Agilent 2100 Bioanalyzer.

Amplification of TCR beta CDR3 regions was carried out from RNA transcripts. The first round of RT-PCR for the TCR CDR3 was performed with the HTBI primer set and the Qiagen OneStep RT-PCR kit. A second multiplex PCR round built the libraries, followed by size selection and purification. Sequencing of the libraries was done on an Illumina HiSeq2000 using paired-end 100 bp reads. Turning to the authors' computational methods: SOAPnuke was used to process the raw data, throwing out any read that contained adapters or uncalled bases, had a mean Phred below 15, or lacked an exact constant-primer or identifier match. High-quality paired reads were merged with COPE v1.2.5, and unique nucleotide sequences were defined as clonotypes. Clonotypes were aligned to IMGT TRBV, TRBD and TRBJ reference segments using MiTCR v1.1. The analysis included only V-J combinations with a frequency above 0.0001, which together covered more than 99% of the repertoires. The TCS score was defined as the ratio of F50 (clonal expansion) to E x V (chaos), calculated using BLOSUM62-based TCRdist between CDR3 peptides within each V-J. Welch's t-statistics and random forest reduced 500 to 650 V-J features to roughly 13, which were used in a naive Bayes classifier (R e1071). TCRdb trimmed public reads at Q25 via fastp, called clones via MiXCR and kept in-frame beta chains. Merged by CDR3 protein, the rows form single entries marked with the most common genes and DNA. The V and J calls shown here were made by TCRdb, not taken from the authors' results. Across this sample there are 500,000 or so distinct CDR3 sequences, with roughly 18% seen only once. Around 17% of the sample goes to the ten largest clones.

General study outcomes and caveats: Ophthalmopathy was separated from stable hyperthyroidism by a 13 V-J signature model, with approximately 90% sensitivity and about 81% specificity obtained in cross-validation and 80%/75% obtained in testing. During validation, the model predicted progression to ophthalmopathy a median of about 6.5 months ahead of onset, with around 71% sensitivity and more than 72% specificity. Sample size was not statistically predetermined, and blinding of investigators to group allocation was not performed. Most expanded thyroid clonotypes (frequency above 0.001) were also detected in blood, a finding suggesting that blood repertoires may reflect thyroid immune responses.

This clonotype came up a few times. This clone's antigen is unknown. The input lacks base qualities; no much larger clone sits a single base away. Sequencing input: blood. This receptor was identified in a woman between 18 and 29 years old with Graves' ophthalmopathy. In this chain, TRBV5-1 is recombined with TRBJ2-5, with no D gene named confidently. The nucleotide sequence reads as follows: TGCGCCAGCAGCTCCGGAAAGACCCAGTACTTC. It codes for CASSSGKTQYF.